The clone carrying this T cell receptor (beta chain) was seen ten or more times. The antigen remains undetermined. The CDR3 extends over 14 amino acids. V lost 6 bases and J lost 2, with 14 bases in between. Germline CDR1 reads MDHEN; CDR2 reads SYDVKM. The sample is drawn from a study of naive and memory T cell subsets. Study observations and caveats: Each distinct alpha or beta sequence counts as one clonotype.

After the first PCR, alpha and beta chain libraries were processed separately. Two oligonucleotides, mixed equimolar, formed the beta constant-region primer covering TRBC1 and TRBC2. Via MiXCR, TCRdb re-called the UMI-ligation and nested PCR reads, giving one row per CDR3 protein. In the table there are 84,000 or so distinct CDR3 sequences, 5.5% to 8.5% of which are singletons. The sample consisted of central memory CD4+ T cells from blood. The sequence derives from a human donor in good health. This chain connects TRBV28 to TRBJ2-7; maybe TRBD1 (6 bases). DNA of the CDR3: TGTGCCAGCAGCCGGACCGGGACAACCTACGAGCAGTACTTC. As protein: CASSRTGTTYEQYF.